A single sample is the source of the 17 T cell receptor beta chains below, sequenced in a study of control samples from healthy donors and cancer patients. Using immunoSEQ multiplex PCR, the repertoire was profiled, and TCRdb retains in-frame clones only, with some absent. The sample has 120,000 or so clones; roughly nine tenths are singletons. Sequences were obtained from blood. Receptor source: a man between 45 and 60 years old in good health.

The DNA for the CDR3 is TGTGCCAGCAGTTTTCCCAGTAGCGATACGCAGTATTTT. Translating it yields CASSFPSSDTQYF. V is TRBV12-3 or TRBV12-4 and J is TRBJ2-3, with D unclear. This CDR3 has 13 residues. The ends were cut back, 3 bases at V and 6 bases at J, with 10 bases in the middle.

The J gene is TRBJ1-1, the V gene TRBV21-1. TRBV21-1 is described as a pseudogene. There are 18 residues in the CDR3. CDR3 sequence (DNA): TGTGCCAGCAGCAAAGGCCAGCAAAGGGTGGGGTTACACACTGAAGCTTTCTTT. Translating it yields CASSKGQQRVGLHTEAFF.

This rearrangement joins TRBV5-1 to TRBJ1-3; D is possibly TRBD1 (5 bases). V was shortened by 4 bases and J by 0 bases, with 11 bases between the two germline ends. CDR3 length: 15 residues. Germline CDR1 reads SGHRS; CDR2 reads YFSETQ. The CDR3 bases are TGCGCCAGCAGCCGGGACGACCCCTCTGGAAACACCATATATTTT. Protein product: CASSRDDPSGNTIYF.

The CDR3 protein is CASSHLTGGVEAFF. Written as DNA, the CDR3 is TGTGCCAGCAGCCACCTTACAGGGGGAGTTGAAGCTTTCTTT. This chain uses TRBV14 with TRBJ1-1, with 8 bases fitting TRBD1. The germline V gene encodes CDR1 SGHDN and CDR2 FVKESK. The J segment lost 7 bases and the V segment lost 3 bases, leaving 7 bases of the junction unmatched. CDR3 length equals 14 residues.

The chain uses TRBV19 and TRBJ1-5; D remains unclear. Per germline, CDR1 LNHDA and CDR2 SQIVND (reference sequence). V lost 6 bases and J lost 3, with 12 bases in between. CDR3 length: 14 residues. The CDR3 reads CASSPRRDNQPQHF. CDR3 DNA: TGTGCCAGTAGCCCCCGAAGGGACAATCAGCCCCAGCATTTT. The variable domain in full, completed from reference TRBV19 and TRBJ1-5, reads DGGITQSPKYLFRKEGQNVTLSCEQNLNHDAMYWYRQDPGQGLRLIYYSQIVNDFQKGDIAEGYSVSREKKESFPLTVTSAQKNPTAFYLCASSPRRDNQPQHFGDGTRLSIL.

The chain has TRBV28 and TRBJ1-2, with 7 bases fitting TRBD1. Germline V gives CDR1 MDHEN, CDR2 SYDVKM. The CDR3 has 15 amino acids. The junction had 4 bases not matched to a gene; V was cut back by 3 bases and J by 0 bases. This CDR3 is CASSLGQRANYGYTF. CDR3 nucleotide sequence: TGTGCCAGCAGTTTGGGACAGAGAGCTAACTATGGCTACACCTTC.

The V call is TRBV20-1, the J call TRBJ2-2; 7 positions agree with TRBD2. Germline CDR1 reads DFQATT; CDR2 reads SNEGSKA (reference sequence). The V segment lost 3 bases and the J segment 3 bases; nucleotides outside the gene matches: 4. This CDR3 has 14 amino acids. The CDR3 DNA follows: TGCAGTGCTAGTCGCCTAGCGGACACCGGGGAGCTGTTTTTT. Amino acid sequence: CSASRLADTGELFF.

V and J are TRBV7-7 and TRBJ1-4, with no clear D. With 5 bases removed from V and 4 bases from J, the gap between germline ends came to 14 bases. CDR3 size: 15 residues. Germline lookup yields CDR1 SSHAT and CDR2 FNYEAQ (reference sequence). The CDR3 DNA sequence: TGTGCCAGCAGCCCATCGACTTCTCTTAATGAAAAACTGTTTTTT. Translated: CASSPSTSLNEKLFF.

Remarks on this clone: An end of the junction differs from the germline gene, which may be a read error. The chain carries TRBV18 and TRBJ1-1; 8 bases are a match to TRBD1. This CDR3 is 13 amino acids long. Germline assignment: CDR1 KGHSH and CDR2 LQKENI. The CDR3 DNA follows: TGTGCCAGCTCGCCACAGGGGGTAACTGAAGCTTTCTTT. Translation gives CASSPQGVTEAFF.

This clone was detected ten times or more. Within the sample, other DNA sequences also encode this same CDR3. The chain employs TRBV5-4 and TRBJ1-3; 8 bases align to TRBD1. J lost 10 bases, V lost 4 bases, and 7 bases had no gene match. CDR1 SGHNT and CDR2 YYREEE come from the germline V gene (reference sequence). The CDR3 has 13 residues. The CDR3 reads CASSLDRGGTIYF. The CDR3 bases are TGTGCCAGCAGCCTCGACAGGGGCGGGACCATATATTTT.

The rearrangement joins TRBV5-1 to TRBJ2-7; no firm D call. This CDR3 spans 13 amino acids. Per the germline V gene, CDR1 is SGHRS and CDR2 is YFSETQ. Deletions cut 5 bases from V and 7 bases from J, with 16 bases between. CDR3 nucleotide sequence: TGCGCCAGCAGTGGCCCCCGGGTGGGGGAGCAGTACTTC. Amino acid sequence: CASSGPRVGEQYF.

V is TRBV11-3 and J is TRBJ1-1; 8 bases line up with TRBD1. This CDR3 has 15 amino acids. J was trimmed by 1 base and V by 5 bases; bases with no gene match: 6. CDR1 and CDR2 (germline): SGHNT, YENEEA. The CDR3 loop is CASSLGQGENTEAFF. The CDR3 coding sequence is TGTGCCAGCAGCCTAGGACAGGGAGAGAACACTGAAGCTTTCTTT.

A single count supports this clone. The CDR3 nucleotides read TGTGCCAGCAGCCCTTTCGGCAGGGATTCACCCCTCCACTTT. Protein product: CASSPFGRDSPLHF. The chain uses TRBV11-2 and TRBJ1-6; TRBD1 might be the D (5 bases). This CDR3 has 14 amino acids. Germline V lookup: CDR1 SGHAT, CDR2 FQNNGV. V shed 5 bases and J shed 8 bases, with 13 bases lying between them. Drawing the rest from reference TRBV11-2 and TRBJ1-6, the complete variable domain is EAGVAQSPRYKIIEKRQSVAFWCNPISGHATLYWYQQILGQGPKLLIQFQNNGVVDDSQLPKDRFSAERLKGVDSTLKIQPAKLEDSAVYLCASSPFGRDSPLHFGNGTRLTVT.

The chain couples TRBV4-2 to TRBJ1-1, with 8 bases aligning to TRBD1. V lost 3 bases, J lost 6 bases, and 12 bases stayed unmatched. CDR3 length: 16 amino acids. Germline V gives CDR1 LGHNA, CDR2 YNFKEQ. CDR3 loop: CASSHAGTGQPAEAFF. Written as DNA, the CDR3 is TGTGCCAGCAGCCACGCCGGGACAGGCCAACCCGCTGAAGCTTTCTTT.

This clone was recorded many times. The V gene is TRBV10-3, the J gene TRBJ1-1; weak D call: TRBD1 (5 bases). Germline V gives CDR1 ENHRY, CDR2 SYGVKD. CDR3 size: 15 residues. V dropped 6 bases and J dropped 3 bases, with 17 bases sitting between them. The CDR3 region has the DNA TGTGCCATCAGGACGGACTCCGGGGCAGACACTGAAGCTTTCTTT. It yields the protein CAIRTDSGADTEAFF.

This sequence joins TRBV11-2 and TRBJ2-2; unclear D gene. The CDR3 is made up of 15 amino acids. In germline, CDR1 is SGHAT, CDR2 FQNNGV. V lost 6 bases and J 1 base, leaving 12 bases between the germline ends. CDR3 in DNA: TGTGCCAGCAGGTCTCCCATAGAGAACACCGGGGAGCTGTTTTTT. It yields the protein CASRSPIENTGELFF.

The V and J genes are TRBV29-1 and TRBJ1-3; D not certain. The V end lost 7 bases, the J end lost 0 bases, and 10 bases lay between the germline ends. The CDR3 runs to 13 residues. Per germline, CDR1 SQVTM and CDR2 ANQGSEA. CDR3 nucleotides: TGCAGCGCTGGAGACAACTCTGGAAACACCATATATTTT. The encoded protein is CSAGDNSGNTIYF.